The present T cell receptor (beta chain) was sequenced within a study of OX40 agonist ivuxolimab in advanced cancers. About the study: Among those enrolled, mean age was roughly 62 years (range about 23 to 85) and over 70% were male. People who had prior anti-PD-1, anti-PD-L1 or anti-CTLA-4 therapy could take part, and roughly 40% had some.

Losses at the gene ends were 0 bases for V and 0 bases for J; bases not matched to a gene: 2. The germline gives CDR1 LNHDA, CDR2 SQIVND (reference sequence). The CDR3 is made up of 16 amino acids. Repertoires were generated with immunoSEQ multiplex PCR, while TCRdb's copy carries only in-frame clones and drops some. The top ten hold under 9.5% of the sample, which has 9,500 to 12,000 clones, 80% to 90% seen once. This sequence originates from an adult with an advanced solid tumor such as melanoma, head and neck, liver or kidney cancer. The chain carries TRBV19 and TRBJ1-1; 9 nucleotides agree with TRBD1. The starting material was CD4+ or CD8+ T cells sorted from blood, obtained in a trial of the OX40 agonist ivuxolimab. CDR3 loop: CASSIDRDRVNTEAFF. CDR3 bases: TGTGCCAGTAGTATAGACCGGGACAGGGTGAACACTGAAGCTTTCTTT.